This T cell receptor beta chain was identified during a study of cytomegalovirus exposure and HLA in healthy donors. The study's findings and limits: Most TCR sequences showed up rarely, but some public TCRs showed up in many donors.

Unmatched junction bases numbered 3, after V lost 0 bases and J lost 5 bases. The CDR3 spans 17 residues. The V gene's germline CDR1 is LNHDA and CDR2 SQIVND (reference sequence). A note on this clone: Its specificity is unknown.

The PCR had 60 Vbeta and 13 Jbeta primers. Only in-frame clones appear in the TCRdb table, and some are missing; sequencing was by immunoSEQ multiplex PCR. The sample includes around 120,000 clones, about 86% of them seen just once. This chain uses TRBV19 with TRBJ2-4; TRBD2 matches 14 bases. The sequence derives from a woman in her 30s in good health and CMV-seronegative. Sequenced: PBMCs. The CDR3 is CASSIDSGLAGENIQYF. CDR3 bases: TGTGCCAGTAGTATAGATTCGGGACTAGCGGGAGAAAACATTCAGTACTTC.